This is a list of T cell receptor beta chains from one sample in a study of T cell changes during pregnancy in multiple sclerosis. The protocol was immunoSEQ multiplex PCR, while the TCRdb copy is restricted to in-frame clones and leaves out a portion. The repertoire has some 70,000 clones, about nine tenths of them found once; the top ten carry roughly 3.6%. The source was peripheral blood, collected after pregnancy. The receptors were sampled from a female donor in good health, enrolled as a control in a pregnancy study. Both conserved end residues are part of each CDR3. The D gene is left open where the match is weak. Some rows have no size entry. The others give once, few or many, or a class for an expanded clone.

>TRBJ1-1|-|TRBV5-4|-
CASSGEQGITEAFF
TGTGCCAGCAGTGGAGAACAGGGAATCACTGAAGCTTTCTTT
>TRBJ1-2|TRBD1|TRBV29-1|-
CSVRTGDGYTF
TGCAGCGTTCGGACAGGGGATGGCTACACCTTC
>TRBJ1-2|-|TRBV28|-
CASSLYPEGYGYTF
TGTGCCAGCAGTTTATATCCGGAGGGCTATGGCTACACCTTC
>TRBJ1-4|-|TRBV11-2|-
CASRLLTGKNEKLFF
TGTGCCAGCAGACTCCTGACAGGAAAGAATGAAAAACTGTTTTTT
>TRBJ1-6|-|TRBV19|few
CASSIYRPSPLHF
TGTGCCAGTAGTATTTACAGACCATCACCCCTCCACTTT
>TRBJ1-6|TRBD1|TRBV25-1|-
CAASGTGIGYSPLHF
TGTGCCGCCTCCGGGACAGGTATCGGATATTCACCCCTCCACTTT
>TRBJ1-5|TRBD1|TRBV2|-
CASRGGQGANQPQHF
TGTGCCAGCAGAGGCGGACAGGGGGCCAATCAGCCCCAGCATTTT
>TRBJ1-1|-|TRBV19|-
CASSILFGTEAFF
TGTGCCAGTAGTATACTATTTGGTACTGAAGCTTTCTTT
>TRBJ2-4|TRBD1|TRBV28|-
CASSRDRDQNIQYF
TGTGCCAGCAGCCGCGACAGGGATCAGAACATTCAGTACTTC
>TRBJ1-6|-|TRBV27|-
CASSLVGARNSPLHF
TGTGCCAGCAGTTTAGTGGGGGCGCGGAATTCACCCCTCCACTTT
>TRBJ2-7|TRBD2|TRBV27|-
CASSFGTSGAYEQYF
TGTGCCAGCAGTTTTGGGACTAGCGGGGCCTACGAGCAGTACTTC
>TRBJ1-2|-|TRBV28|-
CASSPRQAGYGYTF
TGTGCCAGCAGTCCCCGACAGGCCGGCTATGGCTACACCTTC
>TRBJ1-1|TRBD1|TRBV18|-
CASSAGTGSTEAFF
TGTGCCAGCTCCGCCGGGACAGGGAGCACTGAAGCTTTCTTT
>TRBJ2-1|-|TRBV21-1|-
CASSKTLGGDTGHNEQFF
TGTGCCAGCAGCAAAACCCTAGGAGGGGATACGGGGCACAATGAGCAGTTCTTC
>TRBJ2-7|-|TRBV29-1|once
CSVDTGSSYEQYF
TGCAGCGTTGATACAGGGAGCTCCTACGAGCAGTACTTC
>TRBJ2-5|TRBD1|TRBV5-6|-
CASSLTGAETQYF
TGTGCCAGCAGCTTGACAGGGGCGGAGACCCAGTACTTC
>TRBJ1-1|-|TRBV30|-
CAWNRGNTEAFF
TGTGCCTGGAATAGGGGGAACACTGAAGCTTTCTTT
>TRBJ2-5|-|TRBV6-1|-
CASRRQPQETQYF
TGTGCCAGCCGTAGACAGCCGCAAGAGACCCAGTACTTC
>TRBJ1-6|TRBD1|TRBV11-2|-
CASSPGRGQAIKSPLHF
TGTGCCAGCAGCCCCGGGCGGGGACAGGCGATTAAGTCACCCCTCCACTTT
>TRBJ2-1|-|TRBV28|-
CASRVGGRNEQFF
TGTGCCAGCAGGGTCGGGGGGCGGAATGAGCAGTTCTTC
>TRBJ1-3|-|TRBV1|-
CTSSQAEDRLSGNTIYF
TGCACCAGCAGCCAAGCCGAAGACAGACTCTCTGGAAACACCATATATTTT
>TRBJ2-2|-|TRBV30|-
CAWSSTANTGELFF
TGTGCCTGGAGCTCAACAGCTAACACCGGGGAGCTGTTTTTT
>TRBJ2-3|TRBD2|TRBV4-2|-
CASRNEVAGRTDTQYF
TGTGCCAGCAGGAATGAGGTAGCGGGACGAACAGATACGCAGTATTTT
>TRBJ1-5|-|TRBV4-3|-
CASSQDRFSYQPQHF
TGCGCCAGCAGCCAAGACAGGTTTAGTTATCAGCCCCAGCATTTT
>TRBJ2-3|-|TRBV13|-
CASSPPLGGTDTQYF
TGTGCCAGCAGCCCCCCGTTGGGCGGCACAGATACGCAGTATTTT
>TRBJ2-1|TRBD2|TRBV27|-
CASSPGTSGGNEQFF
TGTGCCAGCAGTCCAGGGACTAGCGGGGGCAATGAGCAGTTCTTC
>TRBJ1-1|-|TRBV4-2|-
CASSQAGAVTEAFF
TGTGCCAGCAGCCAAGCAGGGGCGGTCACTGAAGCTTTCTTT
>TRBJ1-2|-|TRBV6-4|-
CARVARYGYTF
TGTGCCAGAGTCGCGAGATATGGCTACACCTTC
>TRBJ1-1|TRBD1|TRBV28|-
CASRNQGGNTEAFF
TGTGCCAGCAGGAACCAAGGGGGCAACACTGAAGCTTTCTTT
>TRBJ2-7|-|TRBV18|-
CASSPPDKPNRMPYEQYF
TGTGCCAGCTCACCTCCGGACAAGCCAAACAGAATGCCCTACGAGCAGTACTTC
>TRBJ1-1|-|TRBV7-9|-
CASSPDGRGAFF
TGTGCCAGCAGCCCCGACGGCCGCGGGGCTTTCTTT
>TRBJ1-5|-|TRBV4-1|-
CASSQEGLSNQPQHF
TGCGCCAGCAGCCAAGAGGGGCTTAGCAATCAGCCCCAGCATTTT
>TRBJ2-7|-|TRBV5-1|-
CASSASRDIRREQYF
TGCGCCAGCAGCGCCTCCCGGGACATCCGGCGCGAGCAGTACTTC
>TRBJ1-2|-|TRBV6-6|-
CASSYSEGHGYTF
TGTGCCAGCAGTTACTCGGAGGGCCATGGCTACACCTTC
>TRBJ1-1|-|TRBV2|-
CASSDWQYSYMNTEAFF
TGTGCCAGCAGTGATTGGCAGTATTCATACATGAACACTGAAGCTTTCTTT
>TRBJ1-5|-|TRBV28|-
CASSLPPGSNQPQHF
TGTGCCAGCAGTTTGCCACCCGGGAGCAATCAGCCCCAGCATTTT
>TRBJ2-1|TRBD2|TRBV7-3|-
CASSVLAGGIKFF
TGTGCCAGCAGCGTGCTAGCGGGAGGGATTAAGTTCTTC
>TRBJ1-6|-|TRBV9|few
CASSVGGGQYNSPLHF
TGTGCCAGCAGCGTTGGGGGAGGGCAGTATAATTCACCCCTCCACTTT
>TRBJ2-5|-|TRBV28|-
CASSFPSLETQYF
TGTGCCAGCAGTTTCCCTTCCCTAGAGACCCAGTACTTC
>TRBJ2-5|-|TRBV15|-
CATSGVQGWETQYF
TGTGCCACCAGCGGAGTACAGGGATGGGAGACCCAGTACTTC
>TRBJ2-3|-|TRBV6-4|-
CASSRRESGTDTQYF
TGTGCCAGCAGCCGACGGGAGAGCGGCACAGATACGCAGTATTTT
>TRBJ2-7|TRBD1|TRBV29-1|once
CSVEGQGAFYEQYF
TGCAGCGTTGAAGGGCAGGGGGCATTCTACGAGCAGTACTTC